This T cell receptor beta chain is from a study of cytomegalovirus exposure and HLA in healthy donors. General study findings and limits: The study recorded 150 to 200 TCR beta chains that were cytomegalovirus-associated. The authors excluded some V segments, including TRBV6-2 and TRBV6-3, as indistinguishable.

The CDR3 sequence is 14 residues long. Germline CDR1 is SGHTA and CDR2 is FQGTGA. V shed 4 bases and J 6 bases; nucleotides not matched to a gene: 2. As to this clone: Its target is unknown.

Primers included in the PCR were 60 Vbeta and 13 Jbeta primers. Repertoires were generated with immunoSEQ multiplex PCR, while TCRdb's copy carries only in-frame clones and drops some. Of more than 150,000 clones detected, over 60% appear once; the ten largest clones hold about 14%. Input material: PBMCs. This TCR was recovered from a man aged 50-60 years in good health and CMV-seropositive. This chain links TRBV7-3 with TRBJ2-4; 11 bases agree with TRBD1. CDR3 sequence (DNA): TGTGCCAGCAGCTCGGGACAGGGGGGAAACATTCAGTACTTC. Its translation is CASSSGQGGNIQYF.